This TCR beta chain comes out of a study of T cell changes during pregnancy in multiple sclerosis. V gave up 6 bases and J gave up 4 bases, with 12 bases separating them. This CDR3 contains 13 residues. Per germline, CDR1 MNHEY and CDR2 SMNVEV (reference sequence). The repertoire was sequenced with immunoSEQ multiplex PCR; TCRdb's copy has only in-frame clones and lacks some. The sample holds about 70,000 clones, roughly 92% seen once. The V and J genes are TRBV27 and TRBJ1-2; tentative D call: TRBD1 (6 bases). The receptor was isolated from a female donor in good health, enrolled as a control in a pregnancy study. This material consisted of CD8+ T cells from peripheral blood mononuclear cells, taken in the third trimester of pregnancy. CDR3 loop: CASSPGGGYGYTF. The CDR3 region has the DNA TGTGCCAGCAGCCCGGGGGGCGGCTATGGCTACACCTTC.